The sample holds many counts of the clone carrying this T cell receptor (beta chain). Its antigen remains unidentified. This entry belongs to a study of T cell repertoires in cytomegalovirus infection. Background on the study: Public TCR beta signatures were indicative of both CMV infection and a matching HLA type. The study, taken as a whole, reports: CMV-specific TCR beta clonotypes restricted by HLA-C were the ones dominating the ex vivo response. CMV carriers having the relevant HLA were flagged by cumulative public TCR beta family frequency.

The germline CDR1 and CDR2 sequences are ENHRY and SYGVKD. Between the trimmed V and J ends, which lost 0 bases and 3 bases, there was a span of 9 bases. The CDR3 is 15 residues long. One entry per CDR3 protein results from TCRdb running MiXCR on the reads. The sample contains around 300,000 distinct CDR3 sequences, approximately 22% of which appear only once. V usage is TRBV10-3 and J usage is TRBJ2-1, with D unclear. The sample consisted of cultured PBMCs, taken from culture after CMV antigen stimulation. The origin of this receptor is a human donor in good health (CMV status not recorded). Some clones in this sample may be carry-over from other donors' samples. The CDR3 region has the DNA TGTGCCATCAGTGAGTCGGGTATCGGCTACAATGAGCAGTTCTTC. This codes for CAISESGIGYNEQFF.